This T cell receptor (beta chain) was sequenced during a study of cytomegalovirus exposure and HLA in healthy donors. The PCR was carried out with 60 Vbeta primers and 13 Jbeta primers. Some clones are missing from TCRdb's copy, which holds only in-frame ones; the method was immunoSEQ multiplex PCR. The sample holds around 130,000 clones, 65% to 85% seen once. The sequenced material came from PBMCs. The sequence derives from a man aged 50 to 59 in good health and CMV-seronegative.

As DNA, the CDR3 is TGTGCCAGCAGCGACGGGACAGGGTCATACAATGAGCAGTTCTTC. Translating gives CASSDGTGSYNEQFF. The chain joins TRBV6-5 to TRBJ2-1; 9 positions agree with TRBD1. Per the germline V gene, CDR1 is MNHEY and CDR2 is SVGAGI. V lost 6 bases and J lost 4; bases outside the gene matches: 7. The length of the CDR3 is 15 residues.